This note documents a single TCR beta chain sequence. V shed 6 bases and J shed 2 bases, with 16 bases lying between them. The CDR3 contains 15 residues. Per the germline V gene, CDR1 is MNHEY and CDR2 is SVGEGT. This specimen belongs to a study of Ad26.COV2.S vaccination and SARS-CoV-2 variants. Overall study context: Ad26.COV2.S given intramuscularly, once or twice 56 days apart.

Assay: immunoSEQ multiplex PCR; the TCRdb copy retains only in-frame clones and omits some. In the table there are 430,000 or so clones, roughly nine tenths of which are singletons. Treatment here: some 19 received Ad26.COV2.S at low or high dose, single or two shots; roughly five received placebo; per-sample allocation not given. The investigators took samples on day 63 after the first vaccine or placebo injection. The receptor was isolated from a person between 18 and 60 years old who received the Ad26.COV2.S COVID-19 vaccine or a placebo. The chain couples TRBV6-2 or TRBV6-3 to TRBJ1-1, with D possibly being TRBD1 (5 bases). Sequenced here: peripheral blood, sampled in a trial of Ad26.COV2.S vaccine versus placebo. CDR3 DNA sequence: TGTGCCAGCAGCCCCCTTGGACATTATAACACTGAAGCTTTCTTT. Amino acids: CASSPLGHYNTEAFF.